This T cell receptor (beta chain) was sequenced during a study of blood T cells in healthy people across ages. This clonotype occurred many times. The length of the CDR3 is 15 residues. V trimming: 6 bases; J trimming: 2 bases; junction bases outside the gene matches: 12. Germline lookup yields CDR1 DFQATT and CDR2 SNEGSKA (reference sequence). The second PCR ran about 6 to 12 cycles with a sample-barcoded 5' primer and J-beta primers. TCRdb independently ran MiXCR on the 5' RACE reads; one entry per CDR3 protein. The repertoire holds around 1,100,000 distinct CDR3 sequences, with 35% to 45% as singletons.

Sequenced material: blood. The clonotype was recovered from a man aged 18 to 30 in good health. This chain links TRBV20-1 with TRBJ1-2, with 7 bases fitting TRBD1. The CDR3 DNA is TGCAGTGCCCGTGACAGGGAAGGTTGGAACTATGGCTACACCTTC. It encodes CSARDREGWNYGYTF.